The 30 T cell receptor beta chains given below trace back to one sample, sequenced in a study of cytomegalovirus exposure and HLA in healthy donors. Researchers ran the PCR with 60 Vbeta and 13 Jbeta primers. Measured with immunoSEQ multiplex PCR; TCRdb has only the in-frame clones, and not every one. This repertoire comprises roughly 57,000 clones; its ten largest clones make up around 11%. The sequenced material came from PBMCs. The receptors originated from a man between 18 and 35 years old in good health and CMV-seropositive.

V is TRBV29-1 and J is TRBJ1-2; D gene ambiguous. CDR1 is SQVTM, CDR2 ANQGSEA, per germline. Trimming removed 4 bases at V and 2 bases at J, with 14 bases between. This CDR3 contains 14 residues. DNA of the CDR3: TGCAGCGTTGGCCCGTCGGTTGCAAACTATGGCTACACCTTC. Protein: CSVGPSVANYGYTF.

The chain recombines TRBV13 with TRBJ1-2; D gene ambiguous. Germline CDR1 reads PRHDT; CDR2 reads FYEKMQ (reference sequence). CDR3 size: 13 residues. The V end was cut by 4 bases, the J end by 5 bases, with 11 bases between. The CDR3 is CASSSRPPYGYTF. The CDR3 DNA reads as TGTGCCAGCAGCTCCAGGCCCCCTTATGGCTACACCTTC.

The chain recombines TRBV20-1 with TRBJ2-1; D unclear. Between the trimmed V and J ends, which lost 2 bases and 10 bases, there was a span of 9 bases. The germline V gene has CDR1 DFQATT and CDR2 SNEGSKA (reference sequence). CDR3 length: 11 residues. Here the CDR3 DNA reads TGCAGTGCTAGATGGCAGAACGAGCAGTTCTTC. Translated, it gives CSARWQNEQFF.

This rearrangement joins TRBV29-1 to TRBJ2-1, with 11 bases fitting TRBD2. The ends lost 7 bases at V and 0 bases at J; junction bases unmatched: 14. The germline gives CDR1 SQVTM, CDR2 ANQGSEA. The CDR3 extends over 18 amino acids. The CDR3 sequence: CSARNRLAGHSSYNEQFF. CDR3 coding DNA: TGCAGCGCAAGGAACCGACTAGCGGGACATAGCTCCTACAATGAGCAGTTCTTC.

The chain joins TRBV29-1 to TRBJ2-7, with D maybe TRBD1 (5 bases). Trimming pared 7 bases from V and 3 bases from J, leaving 10 bases between. The V gene's germline CDR1 is SQVTM and CDR2 ANQGSEA. This CDR3 spans 11 amino acids. DNA of the CDR3: TGCAGCGGCAGGGAAGGCTACGAGCAGTACTTC. It is translated as CSGREGYEQYF.

The genes are TRBV10-3 and TRBJ1-1, with D tentatively TRBD1 (5 bases). Trimming left V 6 bases short and J 3 bases short, with 14 bases between. Germline CDR1 ENHRY, CDR2 SYGVKD. CDR3 length: 14 amino acids. CDR3 in amino acids: CAISSGSGDTEAFF. CDR3 coding DNA: TGTGCCATCAGCTCAGGGTCGGGAGACACTGAAGCTTTCTTT.

The V call is TRBV11-2, the J call TRBJ2-3; 9 bases fit TRBD2. This CDR3 is 15 amino acids long. V lost 2 bases and J lost 9; bases outside the gene matches: 9. The germline V gene has CDR1 SGHAT and CDR2 FQNNGV. CDR3 in DNA: TGTGCCAGCAGCTTATCTACAGGACTAGCGAAAACGCAGTATTTT. It codes for CASSLSTGLAKTQYF.

The rearrangement joins TRBV14 to TRBJ1-2; D not resolved. Trimming took off 2 bases at V and 0 bases at J, with 10 bases between the two ends. In germline, CDR1 is SGHDN, CDR2 FVKESK. This CDR3 contains 15 residues. The CDR3 reads CASSQLSGTNYGYTF. Here the CDR3 DNA reads TGTGCCAGCAGCCAACTTTCCGGGACTAACTATGGCTACACCTTC.

CDR3 DNA: TGTGCCAGCAGCGTGGGGACAGGGAGCAATCAGCCCCAGCATTTT. Its translation is CASSVGTGSNQPQHF. V usage is TRBV9 and J usage is TRBJ1-5; 9 nucleotides match TRBD1. With V trimmed by 2 bases and J by 1 base, 1 base remained unmatched. The CDR3 covers 15 residues. Looked up from germline, CDR1 is SGDLS and CDR2 is YYNGEE.

The V gene is TRBV5-6, the J gene TRBJ2-7, with a tentative D call TRBD2 (5 bases). The CDR3 loop spans 14 amino acids. The V and J ends lost 4 bases and 4 bases respectively, with 15 bases between them. The V gene's germline CDR1 is SGHDT and CDR2 YYEEEE. Written as DNA, the CDR3 is TGTGCCAGCAGCCGGGAAGGCGGTAGTTACGAGCAGTACTTC. Amino acids: CASSREGGSYEQYF.

The chain employs TRBV11-2 and TRBJ1-2, with a weak D call TRBD1 (6 bases). Trimming pared 5 bases from V and 2 bases from J, leaving 6 bases between. The CDR3 loop spans 12 amino acids. Germline CDR1 and CDR2: SGHAT and FQNNGV. CDR3 sequence reads: CASSGTNYGYTF. Written as DNA, the CDR3 is TGTGCCAGCAGCGGGACAAACTATGGCTACACCTTC.

The chain employs TRBV5-5 and TRBJ1-5; perhaps TRBD1 as D (6 bases). Germline V gene data show CDR1 as SGHKS and CDR2 as YYEKEE (reference sequence). Trimming took off 4 bases at V and 1 base at J, with 12 bases between the two ends. This CDR3 has 15 amino acids. In nucleotides, the CDR3 is TGTGCCAGCAGCACGACAGGTTTAAGCAATCAGCCCCAGCATTTT. Translating it yields CASSTTGLSNQPQHF.

The V and J genes are TRBV7-2 and TRBJ2-5; maybe TRBD1 (6 bases). The CDR3 covers 13 residues. Looked up from germline, CDR1 is SGHTA and CDR2 is FQGNSA. Trimming took 3 bases from V and 2 from J, leaving 7 bases between them. This CDR3 reads CASSFTGQETQYF. CDR3 in DNA: TGTGCCAGCAGCTTTACAGGGCAAGAGACCCAGTACTTC.

The chain couples TRBV2 to TRBJ1-6, with 9 bases fitting TRBD1. CDR1 and CDR2 (germline): SNHLY, FYNNEI. The CDR3 spans 14 residues. After removal of 8 bases from V and 9 bases from J, the junction contained 8 bases not matched to a gene. CDR3 sequence reads: CASARTGEISPLHF. The DNA for the CDR3 is TGTGCCAGCGCCAGGACAGGGGAAATTTCACCCCTCCACTTT.

This chain links TRBV7-9 with TRBJ1-2; 7 bases are a match to TRBD1. Losses at the gene ends were 4 bases for V and 3 bases for J; bases not matched to a gene: 8. The CDR3 runs 15 residues. Germline CDR1 reads SEHNR; CDR2 reads FQNEAQ (reference sequence). The CDR3 reads CASSSYTGDYYGYTF. CDR3 nucleotides: TGTGCCAGCAGCTCATACACAGGGGATTACTATGGCTACACCTTC.

The rearrangement links TRBV10-3 to TRBJ2-5, with 7 bases that match TRBD1. The end of the DNA aligns better with TRBJ2-7, so the J call may be wrong. Germline V gene data show CDR1 as ENHRY and CDR2 as SYGVKD. The CDR3 sequence is 13 residues long. The CDR3 protein is CAISGQGKHEQYF. The CDR3 nucleotides read TGTGCCATCAGTGGACAGGGAAAACACGAGCAGTACTTC.

The V and J genes are TRBV7-8 and TRBJ2-3; 11 bases are shared with TRBD2. This CDR3 comprises 16 residues. Per germline, CDR1 SGHVS and CDR2 FQNEAQ. V dropped 5 bases and J dropped 3; count of bases not matched to a gene: 7. CDR3 DNA: TGTGCCAGCAGCCCCATTAGCGGGAGGGGGACAGATACGCAGTATTTT. It encodes CASSPISGRGTDTQYF.

J is TRBJ2-2 and V is TRBV6-5, with 11 bases identical to TRBD2. CDR1 is MNHEY and CDR2 is SVGAGI in the germline V gene. The length of the CDR3 is 16 residues. The J segment lost 6 bases and the V segment lost 4 bases, leaving 7 bases of the junction unmatched. In DNA form, the CDR3 reads TGTGCCAGCAGTTCTACTAGCGGGAGAATCGCCGGGGAGCTGTTTTTT. This sequence encodes CASSSTSGRIAGELFF.

This rearrangement joins TRBV30 to TRBJ2-3, with 8 nucleotides matching TRBD1. Germline values: CDR1 GTSNPN, CDR2 SVGIG (reference sequence). The junction had 13 bases not matched to a gene; V was cut back by 3 bases and J by 5 bases. This CDR3 comprises 16 residues. Here the CDR3 reads CAWRSLDRVSVDTQYF. The DNA for the CDR3 is TGTGCCTGGAGATCGTTGGACAGGGTTTCGGTAGATACGCAGTATTTT.

The CDR3 sequence: CATRDLGYEQYF. The CDR3 nucleotides are TGTGCCACCCGGGACTTAGGCTACGAGCAGTACTTC. The chain uses TRBV6-5 and TRBJ2-7; the D gene is possibly TRBD2 (6 bases). V shed 10 bases and J shed 3 bases, with 13 bases lying between them. The germline gives CDR1 MNHEY, CDR2 SVGAGI. The CDR3 contains 12 residues.

The J gene is TRBJ2-1, the V gene TRBV29-1; 10 nucleotides line up with TRBD1. The junction had 3 bases not matched to a gene; V was cut back by 8 bases and J by 2 bases. Germline loops: CDR1 SQVTM, CDR2 ANQGSEA. CDR3 length: 13 residues. CDR3 bases: TGCAGCCTGACAGGGGGCGCCTACAATGAGCAGTTCTTC. Protein: CSLTGGAYNEQFF.

The rearrangement uses TRBV5-1 and TRBJ2-5; perhaps TRBD2 as D (6 bases). Germline CDR1 SGHRS, CDR2 YFSETQ. Trimming took off 3 bases at V and 1 base at J, with 13 bases between the two ends. This CDR3 is built from 15 residues. The CDR3: CASSSTGTLQETQYF. In nucleotides, the CDR3 is TGCGCCAGCAGCTCAACCGGGACTCTCCAAGAGACCCAGTACTTC.

The chain combines TRBV19 with TRBJ1-5; 7 nucleotides align to TRBD1. Germline trimming cut 7 bases from V and 0 bases from J; bases unmatched to any gene: 6. The CDR3 length is 15 residues. Germline values: CDR1 LNHDA, CDR2 SQIVND (reference sequence). The CDR3 coding sequence is TGTGCCAGTAACCCGACAGGGTATAGCAATCAGCCCCAGCATTTT. This sequence encodes CASNPTGYSNQPQHF.

The V gene is TRBV21-1, the J gene TRBJ2-7; the tabulated D call, TRBD1, remains unverified against the DNA. TRBV21-1 is given as a pseudogene. The CDR3 sequence is 15 residues long. The chain's CDR3 is CASSKEGQGPYEQYF. CDR3 nucleotides: TGTGCCAGCAGCAAAGAGGGACAGGGCCCCTACGAGCAGTACTTC.

As concerns this clone: Because it lacks the conserved phenylalanine or tryptophan at the end, this CDR3 is likely a read error. The chain links TRBV28 to TRBJ2-6; a possible D gene is TRBD1 (5 bases). The CDR3 sequence is 15 residues long. CDR1 is MDHEN and CDR2 is SYDVKM in the germline V gene. The V gene lost 2 bases and the J gene lost 4 bases, with 9 bases spanning the gap. CDR3 bases: TGTGCCAGCAGTTTAGAAGGGGAAGGGGCCAACGTCCTGACTTCC. Translated, it gives CASSLEGEGANVLTS.

The V call is TRBV30, the J call TRBJ1-3; D is undetermined. The CDR3 extends over 15 amino acids. Germline CDR1 reads GTSNPN; CDR2 reads SVGIG (reference sequence). V shed 3 bases and J shed 5 bases, with 17 bases lying between them. CDR3 sequence: CAWSAPGGIRNTIYF. DNA for the CDR3: TGTGCCTGGAGCGCCCCCGGCGGGATCCGAAACACCATATATTTT. The full variable domain, completed using reference TRBV30 and TRBJ1-3, is SQTIHQWPATLVQPVGSPLSLECTVEGTSNPNLYWYRQAAGRGLQLLFYSVGIGQISSEVPQNLSASRPQDRQFILSSKKLLLSDSGFYLCAWSAPGGIRNTIYFGEGSWLTVV.

The chain carries TRBV18 and TRBJ2-1, with D possibly TRBD1 on 6 matching bases. The V gene's germline CDR1 is KGHSH and CDR2 LQKENI. Trimming took off 2 bases at V and 4 bases at J, with 15 bases between the two ends. The CDR3 is made up of 16 amino acids. CDR3 bases: TGTGCCAGCTCACCAGGTCGGGACAAGGGATACAATGAGCAGTTCTTC. It codes for CASSPGRDKGYNEQFF.

The CDR3 region is CAWSVPGGLPSHEQYF. The CDR3 region has the DNA TGTGCCTGGAGTGTCCCGGGGGGCCTTCCCAGTCACGAGCAGTACTTC. The chain joins TRBV30 to TRBJ2-7; possible D gene TRBD2, 7 bases. Germline assignment: CDR1 GTSNPN and CDR2 SVGIG (reference sequence). The CDR3 has 16 residues. V was shortened by 0 bases and J by 5 bases, with 20 bases between the two germline ends.

The CDR3 DNA follows: TGTGCCAGCAGCGAAGGGACTACAAACACAGATACGCAGTATTTT. It specifies CASSEGTTNTDTQYF. This chain connects TRBV9 to TRBJ2-3; TRBD2 aligns across 7 bases. This CDR3 region has 15 residues. V gave up 3 bases and J gave up 2 bases; unmatched junction bases: 6. The germline gives CDR1 SGDLS, CDR2 YYNGEE.

The chain's CDR3 is CASSFKGDGNQPQHF. Here the CDR3 DNA reads TGTGCCAGCAGTTTTAAGGGGGACGGCAATCAGCCCCAGCATTTT. The V call is TRBV27, the J call TRBJ1-5; D perhaps matches TRBD1 (6 bases). Germline lookup yields CDR1 MNHEY and CDR2 SMNVEV (reference sequence). The CDR3 loop spans 15 amino acids. The V end was cut by 3 bases, the J end by 2 bases, with 11 bases between.